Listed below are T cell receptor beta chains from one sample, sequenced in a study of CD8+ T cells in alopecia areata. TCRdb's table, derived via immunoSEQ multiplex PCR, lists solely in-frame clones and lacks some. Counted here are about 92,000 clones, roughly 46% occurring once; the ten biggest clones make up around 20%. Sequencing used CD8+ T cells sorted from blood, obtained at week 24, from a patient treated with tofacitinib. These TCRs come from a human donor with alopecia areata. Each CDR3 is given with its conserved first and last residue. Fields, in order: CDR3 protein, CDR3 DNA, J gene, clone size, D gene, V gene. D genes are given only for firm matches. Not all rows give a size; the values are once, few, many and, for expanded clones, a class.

CDR3aa: CASSPRDRERFDTEAFF
CDR3nt: TGTGCCAGCTCACCACGCGACAGGGAGAGGTTCGACACTGAAGCTTTCTTT
j_gene: TRBJ1-1
abundance: NA
d_gene: TRBD1
v_gene: TRBV18

CDR3aa: CASSSSTGTKETQYF
CDR3nt: TGTGCCAGCAGCTCAAGTACTGGGACTAAAGAGACCCAGTACTTC
j_gene: TRBJ2-5
abundance: large
d_gene: TRBD2
v_gene: TRBV7-6

CDR3aa: CASSWVRGILPGANVLTF
CDR3nt: TGTGCCAGCAGTTGGGTAAGGGGGATCTTACCTGGGGCCAACGTCCTGACTTTC
j_gene: TRBJ2-6
abundance: NA
d_gene: NA
v_gene: TRBV27

CDR3aa: CASSRSGAVEQYF
CDR3nt: TGTGCCAGCAGCCGGTCGGGGGCCGTGGAGCAGTACTTC
j_gene: TRBJ2-7
abundance: NA
d_gene: NA
v_gene: TRBV9

CDR3aa: CASSLGGGTYEQYF
CDR3nt: TGTGCCAGCAGCTTAGGTGGCGGGACTTACGAGCAGTACTTC
j_gene: TRBJ2-7
abundance: few
d_gene: NA
v_gene: TRBV13

CDR3aa: CASSLGWGSGFTDTQYF
CDR3nt: TGTGCCAGCAGCTTAGGCTGGGGGAGTGGGTTCACAGATACGCAGTATTTT
j_gene: TRBJ2-3
abundance: NA
d_gene: NA
v_gene: TRBV7-2

CDR3aa: CASSSLGGTYNEQFF
CDR3nt: TGTGCCAGCAGCTCCCTGGGGGGAACCTACAATGAGCAGTTCTTC
j_gene: TRBJ2-1
abundance: NA
d_gene: NA
v_gene: TRBV7-9

CDR3aa: CASSFEGMGTEAFF
CDR3nt: TGCGCCAGCAGCTTCGAGGGAATGGGCACTGAAGCTTTCTTT
j_gene: TRBJ1-1
abundance: few
d_gene: NA
v_gene: TRBV5-1

CDR3aa: CASNRGGNQPQHF
CDR3nt: TGTGCCAGTAACCGGGGCGGCAATCAGCCCCAGCATTTT
j_gene: TRBJ1-5
abundance: NA
d_gene: NA
v_gene: TRBV7-9

CDR3aa: CATERNTEAFF
CDR3nt: TGTGCCACAGAAAGGAACACTGAAGCTTTCTTT
j_gene: TRBJ1-1
abundance: NA
d_gene: NA
v_gene: TRBV5-4

CDR3aa: CASSWGNTGELFF
CDR3nt: TGTGCCAGCAGTTGGGGAAACACCGGGGAGCTGTTTTTT
j_gene: TRBJ2-2
abundance: NA
d_gene: NA
v_gene: TRBV5-5

CDR3aa: CASAKGGGGLNTEAFF
CDR3nt: TGTGCCAGTGCCAAGGGGGGTGGTGGCTTGAACACTGAAGCTTTCTTT
j_gene: TRBJ1-1
abundance: NA
d_gene: NA
v_gene: TRBV19

CDR3aa: CSARTIFTDTQYF
CDR3nt: TGCAGCGCCCGAACAATCTTCACAGATACGCAGTATTTT
j_gene: TRBJ2-3
abundance: NA
d_gene: NA
v_gene: TRBV29-1

CDR3aa: CASQVSGAGYNEQFF
CDR3nt: TGTGCCAGTCAAGTCTCAGGGGCTGGCTACAATGAGCAGTTCTTC
j_gene: TRBJ2-1
abundance: NA
d_gene: NA
v_gene: TRBV27

CDR3aa: CASRTIAGKTQYF
CDR3nt: TGCGCCAGCAGGACGATAGCGGGGAAGACCCAGTACTTC
j_gene: TRBJ2-5
abundance: NA
d_gene: TRBD2
v_gene: TRBV23-1

CDR3aa: CASSPYSRTLYEQYF
CDR3nt: TGTGCCAGCAGTCCATACTCGCGAACCCTGTACGAGCAGTACTTC
j_gene: TRBJ2-7
abundance: few
d_gene: NA
v_gene: TRBV27

CDR3aa: CASSQIGGEETQYF
CDR3nt: TGCGCCAGCAGCCAAATCGGAGGAGAGGAGACCCAGTACTTC
j_gene: TRBJ2-5
abundance: NA
d_gene: NA
v_gene: TRBV4-1

CDR3aa: CASSSGLGGYEQYF
CDR3nt: TGTGCCAGCAGCTCGGGACTAGGCGGGTACGAGCAGTACTTC
j_gene: TRBJ2-7
abundance: NA
d_gene: TRBD2
v_gene: TRBV5-6

CDR3aa: CSALLENEQFF
CDR3nt: TGCAGCGCATTACTAGAGAATGAGCAGTTCTTC
j_gene: TRBJ2-1
abundance: NA
d_gene: NA
v_gene: TRBV29-1

CDR3aa: CASSLEFDRSKVYTF
CDR3nt: TGTGCCAGCAGCTTAGAATTTGACAGGAGTAAAGTCTACACCTTC
j_gene: TRBJ1-2
abundance: few
d_gene: NA
v_gene: TRBV7-9

CDR3aa: CASSRPDRGTQETQYF
CDR3nt: TGCGCCAGCAGCCGCCCCGACCGCGGCACCCAAGAGACCCAGTACTTC
j_gene: TRBJ2-5
abundance: NA
d_gene: NA
v_gene: TRBV5-1

CDR3aa: CASSQAQNNEQFF
CDR3nt: TGCGCCAGCAGCCAGGCTCAGAACAATGAGCAGTTCTTC
j_gene: TRBJ2-1
abundance: NA
d_gene: NA
v_gene: TRBV4-3

CDR3aa: CASSLVVAGGPHEQYF
CDR3nt: TGCGCCAGCAGCTTGGTAGTAGCGGGAGGGCCGCACGAGCAGTACTTC
j_gene: TRBJ2-7
abundance: NA
d_gene: TRBD2
v_gene: TRBV5-1

CDR3aa: CATRTGGFEQYF
CDR3nt: TGTGCCACCCGGACAGGGGGTTTCGAGCAGTACTTC
j_gene: TRBJ2-7
abundance: few
d_gene: TRBD1
v_gene: TRBV6-5

CDR3aa: CASSQEPGYNEQFF
CDR3nt: TGCGCCAGCAGCCAAGAGCCGGGTTACAATGAGCAGTTCTTC
j_gene: TRBJ2-1
abundance: few
d_gene: NA
v_gene: TRBV4-1

CDR3aa: CASRPSGELFF
CDR3nt: TGTGCCAGCAGACCTAGCGGGGAGCTGTTTTTT
j_gene: TRBJ2-2
abundance: NA
d_gene: NA
v_gene: TRBV11-2

CDR3aa: CASSQPGDQETQYF
CDR3nt: TGTGCCAGCAGCCAACCGGGAGACCAAGAGACCCAGTACTTC
j_gene: TRBJ2-5
abundance: NA
d_gene: NA
v_gene: TRBV5-6

CDR3aa: CASSQEGGGGNEQYF
CDR3nt: TGCGCCAGCAGCCAAGAAGGAGGGGGGGGAAACGAGCAGTACTTC
j_gene: TRBJ2-7
abundance: many
d_gene: NA
v_gene: TRBV4-3

CDR3aa: CASSLPWARNKNTEAFF
CDR3nt: TGTGCCAGCAGCTTACCCTGGGCCCGGAATAAGAACACTGAAGCTTTCTTT
j_gene: TRBJ1-1
abundance: NA
d_gene: NA
v_gene: TRBV7-2

CDR3aa: CATSRDRGAYNEQFF
CDR3nt: TGTGCCACCAGCAGAGACCGGGGGGCATACAATGAGCAGTTCTTC
j_gene: TRBJ2-1
abundance: few
d_gene: NA
v_gene: TRBV15

CDR3aa: CASRGTRDRDYGYTF
CDR3nt: TGTGCCAGCAGGGGCACCCGGGACAGGGACTATGGCTACACCTTC
j_gene: TRBJ1-2
abundance: NA
d_gene: TRBD1
v_gene: TRBV9

CDR3aa: CASSLGDTEAFF
CDR3nt: TGTGCCAGCAGCTTGGGGGACACTGAAGCTTTCTTT
j_gene: TRBJ1-1
abundance: NA
d_gene: NA
v_gene: TRBV5-4

CDR3aa: CASSQNSMNTEAFF
CDR3nt: TGCGCCAGCAGCCAGAACAGCATGAACACTGAAGCTTTCTTT
j_gene: TRBJ1-1
abundance: NA
d_gene: NA
v_gene: TRBV4-1

CDR3aa: CAWRGVQGRAYGYTF
CDR3nt: TGTGCCTGGAGGGGCGTGCAGGGGCGTGCCTATGGCTACACCTTC
j_gene: TRBJ1-2
abundance: NA
d_gene: NA
v_gene: TRBV30

CDR3aa: CASSERGRPATNEKLFF
CDR3nt: TGCGCCAGCAGCGAAAGGGGCAGACCTGCAACTAATGAAAAACTGTTTTTT
j_gene: TRBJ1-4
abundance: NA
d_gene: NA
v_gene: TRBV4-1

CDR3aa: CASSSYYGYTF
CDR3nt: TGTGCCAGCAGCTCATACTATGGCTACACCTTC
j_gene: TRBJ1-2
abundance: NA
d_gene: NA
v_gene: TRBV14

CDR3aa: CASSREETQYF
CDR3nt: TGTGCCAGCAGCCGCGAGGAGACCCAGTACTTC
j_gene: TRBJ2-5
abundance: NA
d_gene: NA
v_gene: TRBV14

CDR3aa: CASSMRGVVQPQHF
CDR3nt: TGTGCCAGTAGTATGCGAGGTGTAGTCCAGCCCCAGCATTTT
j_gene: TRBJ1-5
abundance: few
d_gene: NA
v_gene: TRBV19

CDR3aa: CASSFKTGAIQYF
CDR3nt: TGTGCCAGTAGTTTCAAGACAGGGGCCATTCAGTACTTC
j_gene: TRBJ2-4
abundance: few
d_gene: TRBD1
v_gene: TRBV19

CDR3aa: CASSQPGTSGTDEQFF
CDR3nt: TGCGCCAGCAGCCAACCCGGGACTAGCGGGACCGATGAGCAGTTCTTC
j_gene: TRBJ2-1
abundance: few
d_gene: TRBD2
v_gene: TRBV4-1

CDR3aa: CSVEAGAYEQYF
CDR3nt: TGCAGCGTTGAGGCCGGCGCCTACGAGCAGTACTTC
j_gene: TRBJ2-7
abundance: few
d_gene: NA
v_gene: TRBV29-1

CDR3aa: CASSEWDRGNTIYF
CDR3nt: TGTGCCAGCAGCGAGTGGGACAGGGGAAACACCATATATTTT
j_gene: TRBJ1-3
abundance: NA
d_gene: TRBD1
v_gene: TRBV7-9

CDR3aa: CASSQGGVGTDYGYTF
CDR3nt: TGCGCCAGCAGCCAAGGGGGAGTGGGGACAGACTATGGCTACACCTTC
j_gene: TRBJ1-2
abundance: NA
d_gene: TRBD1
v_gene: TRBV4-1

CDR3aa: CASSFPNTGELFF
CDR3nt: TGTGCCAGCAGCTTCCCGAACACCGGGGAGCTGTTTTTT
j_gene: TRBJ2-2
abundance: NA
d_gene: NA
v_gene: TRBV7-9

CDR3aa: CASRPPNEQFF
CDR3nt: TGTGCCAGCAGACCACCCAATGAGCAGTTCTTC
j_gene: TRBJ2-1
abundance: NA
d_gene: NA
v_gene: TRBV2

CDR3aa: CASSPLLASSTDTQYF
CDR3nt: TGTGCCAGCAGCCCCCTGCTGGCCTCGAGCACAGATACGCAGTATTTT
j_gene: TRBJ2-3
abundance: NA
d_gene: NA
v_gene: TRBV7-2

CDR3aa: CASSLSGSTEAFF
CDR3nt: TGTGCCAGCAGTTTGTCCGGCAGCACTGAAGCTTTCTTT
j_gene: TRBJ1-1
abundance: NA
d_gene: NA
v_gene: TRBV27

CDR3aa: CASGLGPQQGVIEAFF
CDR3nt: TGTGCTAGTGGTTTAGGTCCGCAACAGGGTGTGATTGAAGCTTTCTTT
j_gene: TRBJ1-1
abundance: few
d_gene: NA
v_gene: TRBV12-5

CDR3aa: CASSPIHTGELFF
CDR3nt: TGTGCCAGCAGCCCAATCCACACCGGGGAGCTGTTTTTT
j_gene: TRBJ2-2
abundance: NA
d_gene: NA
v_gene: TRBV27

CDR3aa: CASSLTSWEQFF
CDR3nt: TGTGCCAGCAGCTTAACCTCCTGGGAGCAGTTCTTC
j_gene: TRBJ2-1
abundance: NA
d_gene: NA
v_gene: TRBV7-9